This TCR beta chain was profiled in a study of cytomegalovirus exposure and HLA in healthy donors. The CDR3 is made up of 15 amino acids. Looked up from germline, CDR1 is MNHEY and CDR2 is SVGAGI. V lost 6 bases and J 0 bases, leaving 12 bases between the germline ends. The PCR employed 60 Vbeta primers together with 13 Jbeta primers. Profiling relied on immunoSEQ multiplex PCR, and the TCRdb table lists in-frame clones only, not all of them. The table has over 130,000 clones, around 80% seen once. The receptor was isolated from a female donor in good health and CMV-seronegative. Sequenced sample: PBMCs. The rearrangement uses TRBV6-5 and TRBJ2-1; tentative D call: TRBD1 (5 bases). The chain's CDR3 is CASSTTASSYNEQFF. DNA for the CDR3: TGTGCCAGCAGCACGACAGCGAGCTCCTACAATGAGCAGTTCTTC.